This TCR beta chain is drawn from a study of OX40 agonist ivuxolimab in advanced cancers. The CDR3 is 14 residues long. V was clipped by 1 base and J by 4 bases, with 11 bases between them. In germline, CDR1 is GTSNPN, CDR2 SVGIG (reference sequence). Here immunoSEQ multiplex PCR was the method, and the copy in TCRdb shows in-frame clones only, minus some. The table lists 65,000 to 70,000 clones, 60% to 85% of them singletons, with 2% to 2.5% in the top ten. General observations from the study: At doses 0.1 to 3.0 mg/kg, CD4+ and CD8+ clones expanded. It was also the case that some nonresponders had low normalized T-cell clonal expansion. Antigens targeted by the expanded peripheral T cells were not determined. Compared with CD4+, CD8+ T cells on average had more expanded clones.

Concerning this clone: Its antigen is unknown.

The sample was CD4+ or CD8+ T cells sorted from blood, taken in a trial of the OX40 agonist ivuxolimab. V and J are TRBV30 and TRBJ1-5; no reliable D call. The TCR sequence derives from an adult with an advanced solid tumor such as melanoma, head and neck, liver or kidney cancer. CDR3 sequence reads: CAWSGAALNQPQHF. The CDR3 DNA reads TGTGCCTGGAGTGGAGCCGCCCTTAATCAGCCCCAGCATTTT.